What follows are 32 T cell receptor beta chains derived from one specimen sequenced in a study of T cell responses to AZD1222 COVID-19 vaccine. Profiling relied on immunoSEQ multiplex PCR, and the TCRdb table lists in-frame clones only, not all of them. The table records under 200,000 clones, around 87% of them present only once. Sequencing was performed on peripheral blood, taken 28 days after the second AZD1222 dose. All receptors derive from an adult who received the AZD1222 COVID-19 vaccine.

This clone was seen a single time. DNA of the CDR3: TGTGCTAGTGGTTTGATGTATCAGCCCCAGCATTTT. Translated: CASGLMYQPQHF. The rearrangement uses TRBV12-5 and TRBJ1-5, with D unclear. There are 12 residues in the CDR3. Trimming pared 2 bases from V and 5 bases from J, leaving 4 bases between. Looked up from germline, CDR1 is LGHNT and CDR2 is FRNRAP.

This rearrangement joins TRBV7-6 to TRBJ2-6, with 7 bases matching TRBD1. V shed 4 bases and J 3 bases; nucleotides not matched to a gene: 15. Germline V CDR1 and CDR2: SGHVS, FNYEAQ. The CDR3 sequence is 19 residues long. For the CDR3, the DNA is TGTGCCAGCAGCTGGAAACCGGGACAGACCACTGGTGGGGCCAACGTCCTGACTTTC. This sequence encodes CASSWKPGQTTGGANVLTF.

J is TRBJ2-1 and V is TRBV19; D not certain. The CDR3 runs 15 residues. In germline, CDR1 is LNHDA, CDR2 SQIVND (reference sequence). Trimming stripped 5 bases from V and 9 bases from J, with 20 bases between. The CDR3, as DNA: TGTGCCAGTAGTGGCGTCTACCTTCAGATGGGTGAGCAGTTCTTC. Translated, it gives CASSGVYLQMGEQFF.

The chain combines TRBV5-1 with TRBJ1-4; a weak D match, TRBD1 (6 bases). The CDR3 is 16 residues long. Germline lookup yields CDR1 SGHRS and CDR2 YFSETQ. Trimming took off 3 bases at V and 8 bases at J, with 20 bases between the two ends. The DNA for the CDR3 is TGCGCCAGCAGCTATGGGGGCTCGTCCCTAAGCGAAAAACTGTTTTTT. Translation gives CASSYGGSSLSEKLFF. The complete variable domain, with remaining parts taken from reference TRBV5-1 and TRBJ1-4, reads KAGVTQTPRYLIKTRGQQVTLSCSPISGHRSVSWYQQTPGQGLQFLFEYFSETQRNKGNFPGRFSGRQFSNSRSEMNVSTLELGDSALYLCASSYGGSSLSEKLFFGSGTQLSVL.

The chain couples TRBV6-5 to TRBJ1-5; D might be TRBD1 (5 bases). From germline, CDR1 is MNHEY and CDR2 SVGAGI. CDR3 length equals 13 residues. Trimming left V 6 bases short and J 9 bases short, with 15 bases between. In nucleotides, the CDR3 is TGTGCCAGCAGCTCGGGGCCCGCGACGCCCCAGCATTTT. It is translated as CASSSGPATPQHF.

This chain uses TRBV7-2 with TRBJ1-6; D remains unclear. The CDR3 covers 12 residues. V lost 5 bases and J lost 7, with 6 bases in between. The germline CDR1 and CDR2 sequences are SGHTA and FQGNSA. The CDR3 region is CASSRSNSPLHF. DNA of the CDR3: TGTGCCAGCAGCCGGTCGAATTCACCCCTCCACTTT. The whole variable domain, filled in from reference TRBV7-2 and TRBJ1-6, reads GAGVSQSPSNKVTEKGKDVELRCDPISGHTALYWYRQSLGQGLEFLIYFQGNSAPDKSGLPSDRFSAERTGGSVSTLTIQRTQQEDSAVYLCASSRSNSPLHFGNGTRLTVT.

The chain has TRBV6-1 and TRBJ1-5; D is ambiguous. Germline V gene data show CDR1 as MNHNS and CDR2 as SASEGT. There are 16 residues in the CDR3. The V end was cut by 1 base, the J end by 8 bases, with 18 bases between. This CDR3 is CASSEGWEPGSEPQHF. CDR3 in DNA: TGTGCCAGCAGTGAAGGTTGGGAGCCGGGTTCGGAGCCCCAGCATTTT.

This chain connects TRBV19 to TRBJ2-1; a possible D gene is TRBD1 (5 bases). With 6 bases removed from V and 2 bases from J, the gap between germline ends came to 14 bases. Looked up from germline, CDR1 is LNHDA and CDR2 is SQIVND (reference sequence). This CDR3 has 15 residues. The CDR3 bases are TGTGCCAGTAGCACGACAGTCGCCCCCTACAATGAGCAGTTCTTC. This sequence encodes CASSTTVAPYNEQFF.

The chain combines TRBV12-3 or TRBV12-4 with TRBJ1-2; D gene ambiguous. The CDR3 is made up of 13 amino acids. V shed 3 bases and J shed 6 bases, with 11 bases lying between them. The CDR3 bases are TGTGCCAGCAGTTTTGGCAGCGGCCATGGCTACACCTTC. This translates into CASSFGSGHGYTF.

The chain carries TRBV5-4 and TRBJ1-4; D remains unclear. The CDR3 is 15 residues long. Germline values: CDR1 SGHNT, CDR2 YYREEE (reference sequence). V lost 4 bases and J 0 bases, leaving 10 bases between the germline ends. CDR3: CASSPDRATNEKLFF. CDR3 bases: TGTGCCAGCAGCCCCGATAGGGCAACTAATGAAAAACTGTTTTTT.

This clone is a singleton in its sample. CDR3: CASSISGAGLVPQHF. CDR3 DNA sequence: TGTGCCAGTAGTATCTCGGGTGCGGGATTAGTACCCCAGCATTTT. The J gene is TRBJ1-5, the V gene TRBV19; D gene uncertain. V shed 3 bases and J shed 10 bases, with 19 bases lying between them. CDR1 LNHDA and CDR2 SQIVND come from the germline V gene (reference sequence). The CDR3 spans 15 residues.

The chain uses TRBV30 and TRBJ1-5; no clear D. Germline CDR1 reads GTSNPN; CDR2 reads SVGIG (reference sequence). The CDR3 is 13 residues long. With 2 bases removed from V and 7 bases from J, the gap between germline ends came to 12 bases. The CDR3 loop reads CAWSLRSGQPQHF. Written as DNA, the CDR3 is TGTGCCTGGAGTTTGAGGTCTGGACAGCCCCAGCATTTT.

The J gene is TRBJ2-6, the V gene TRBV6-1, with TRBD2 identical over 7 bases. V trimming: 3 bases; J trimming: 4 bases; junction bases outside the gene matches: 3. The CDR3 loop spans 15 amino acids. Germline V CDR1 and CDR2: MNHNS, SASEGT. CDR3 amino acids: CASSEGGSGANVLTF. CDR3 sequence (DNA): TGTGCCAGCAGTGAGGGGGGGTCCGGGGCCAACGTCCTGACTTTC.

The chain carries TRBV30 and TRBJ1-6; no clear D gene. Germline V CDR1 and CDR2: GTSNPN, SVGIG (reference sequence). Trimming stripped 3 bases from V and 9 bases from J, with 6 bases between. The CDR3 runs to 11 residues. The CDR3 reads CAWSLSSPLHF. CDR3 sequence (DNA): TGTGCCTGGAGCTTAAGTTCACCCCTCCACTTT.

This rearrangement joins TRBV18 to TRBJ1-2; no clear D. The CDR3 length is 13 residues. CDR1 is KGHSH, CDR2 LQKENI, per germline. With 6 bases removed from V and 1 base from J, the gap between germline ends came to 9 bases. CDR3 protein: CASSQTNNYGYTF. In DNA, the CDR3 is TGTGCCAGCTCCCAAACAAATAACTATGGCTACACCTTC.

This clone has only one observation. V is TRBV5-1 and J is TRBJ1-1, with D perhaps matching TRBD1 (6 bases). V shed 3 bases and J shed 5 bases, with 14 bases lying between them. The germline V gene has CDR1 SGHRS and CDR2 YFSETQ. This CDR3 comprises 14 residues. The CDR3 is CASSWAGEGTEAFF. Here the CDR3 DNA reads TGCGCCAGCAGCTGGGCAGGGGAGGGGACTGAAGCTTTCTTT.

V gene TRBV30 combines with J gene TRBJ1-4; the match to TRBD1 covers 10 bases. CDR3 size: 15 residues. Germline CDR1 reads GTSNPN; CDR2 reads SVGIG (reference sequence). After removal of 2 bases from V and 14 bases from J, the junction contained 14 bases not matched to a gene. The chain's CDR3 is CAWSRKETGGDSLFF. The CDR3 nucleotides are TGTGCCTGGAGTCGAAAAGAGACAGGGGGCGATTCGCTGTTTTTT.

The CDR3 nucleotides are TGTGCCACCAGTGACAACGGACTAGCGGGGGAAGGTGAGCAGTTCTTC. It codes for CATSDNGLAGEGEQFF. The chain joins TRBV24-1 to TRBJ2-1; TRBD2 matches at 13 bases. CDR3 length: 16 residues. V lost 4 bases to trimming and J lost 9 bases; unmatched junction nucleotides: 8. In germline, CDR1 is KGHDR, CDR2 SFDVKD.

The V gene is TRBV5-4, the J gene TRBJ2-2; D not resolved. V lost 0 bases and J lost 1, with 4 bases in between. Per germline, CDR1 SGHNT and CDR2 YYREEE (reference sequence). This CDR3 comprises 14 residues. CDR3 sequence reads: CASSLAWNTGELFF. The CDR3 region has the DNA TGTGCCAGCAGCTTGGCCTGGAACACCGGGGAGCTGTTTTTT.

Comments on this clone: At the DNA level, this CDR3 is encoded by other sequences in the same sample as well. J is TRBJ1-1 and V is TRBV19; D gene uncertain. The CDR3 extends over 12 amino acids. V gave up 3 bases and J gave up 4 bases, with 6 bases separating them. The germline V gene has CDR1 LNHDA and CDR2 SQIVND (reference sequence). CDR3 region: CASSMGGTEAFF. Here the CDR3 DNA reads TGTGCCAGTAGTATGGGCGGCACTGAAGCTTTCTTT. Looking up the rest from reference TRBV19 and TRBJ1-1 gives the full variable domain: DGGITQSPKYLFRKEGQNVTLSCEQNLNHDAMYWYRQDPGQGLRLIYYSQIVNDFQKGDIAEGYSVSREKKESFPLTVTSAQKNPTAFYLCASSMGGTEAFFGQGTRLTVV.

The chain couples TRBV4-1 to TRBJ1-5, with 7 positions matching TRBD1. Germline V gene lookup returns CDR1 MGHRA and CDR2 YSYEKL. The CDR3 totals 16 residues. V dropped 1 base and J dropped 1; count of bases not matched to a gene: 4. DNA for the CDR3: TGCGCCAGCAGCCAAGGACAGGGACCAAGCAATCAGCCCCAGCATTTT. Protein product: CASSQGQGPSNQPQHF.

V is TRBV3-1 (or the pseudogene TRBV3-2) and J is TRBJ2-1, with 9 bases matching TRBD2. J gave up 8 bases and V 3 bases, and 5 bases lay outside the gene matches. The CDR3 runs to 14 residues. The germline CDR1 and CDR2 sequences are LGHDT and YNNKEL (reference sequence). CDR3 in DNA: TGTGCCAGCAGCCAGGGACTAGCTTCCCATGAGCAGTTCTTC. Amino acids: CASSQGLASHEQFF.

The CDR3, as DNA: TGTGCCAGCAGTGAAGGCGAACACAATGAGCAGTTCTTC. Amino acid sequence: CASSEGEHNEQFF. This chain connects TRBV6-1 to TRBJ2-1; D ambiguous. Per the germline V gene, CDR1 is MNHNS and CDR2 is SASEGT. The CDR3 is 13 residues long. Trimming removed 1 base at V and 5 bases at J, with 6 bases between.

Here the CDR3 reads CASSRSSGLVGAGELFF. CDR3 bases: TGTGCCAGCAGCCGCAGTTCGGGACTAGTTGGCGCCGGGGAGCTGTTTTTT. This chain connects TRBV4-2 to TRBJ2-2; 8 nucleotides agree with TRBD2. Trimming cost V 4 bases and J 6 bases; bases outside gene matches: 13. The germline V gene has CDR1 LGHNA and CDR2 YNFKEQ. The CDR3 covers 17 residues.

The chain couples TRBV7-2 to TRBJ1-1; TRBD1 might be the D (6 bases). CDR1 is SGHTA and CDR2 is FQGNSA in the germline V gene. This CDR3 region has 16 residues. V gave up 4 bases and J gave up 5 bases, with 20 bases separating them. CDR3 sequence reads: CASSWEVQGRGTEAFF. In nucleotides, the CDR3 is TGTGCCAGCAGCTGGGAAGTACAGGGCCGGGGGACTGAAGCTTTCTTT.

The genes are TRBV6-5 and TRBJ1-2, with 10 nucleotides matching TRBD1. The germline gives CDR1 MNHEY, CDR2 SVGAGI. The CDR3 totals 12 residues. V was pared by 5 bases and J by 8 bases, with 2 bases of the junction left unmatched. The DNA for the CDR3 is TGTGCCAGCAGTCCGACAGGGGGCGGCTACACCTTC. This sequence encodes CASSPTGGGYTF.

This chain connects TRBV5-6 to TRBJ1-5; 10 nucleotides align to TRBD1. CDR3 length: 14 residues. Germline V gene lookup returns CDR1 SGHDT and CDR2 YYEEEE. V was pared by 0 bases and J by 6 bases, with 0 bases of the junction left unmatched. The chain's CDR3 is CASSLGQGAQPQHF. As DNA, the CDR3 is TGTGCCAGCAGCTTGGGACAGGGGGCTCAGCCCCAGCATTTT. The full variable domain, its missing parts supplied by reference TRBV5-6 and TRBJ1-5, is DAGVTQSPTHLIKTRGQQVTLRCSPKSGHDTVSWYQQALGQGPQFIFQYYEEEERQRGNFPDRFSGHQFPNYSSELNVNALLLGDSALYLCASSLGQGAQPQHFGDGTRLSIL.

In this sample, this clone turned up once. The J gene is TRBJ1-1, the V gene TRBV27; D possibly corresponds to TRBD1 (5 bases). The CDR3 is made up of 15 amino acids. The V gene lost 6 bases and the J gene lost 1 base, with 15 bases spanning the gap. Germline V CDR1 and CDR2: MNHEY, SMNVEV (reference sequence). The CDR3 DNA reads TGTGCCAGCAGGCCGGGACGGAATACGAACACTGAAGCTTTCTTT. Translation gives CASRPGRNTNTEAFF.

This clone was detected a few times. The DNA of the CDR3 is TGTGCCAGCAGCGTCGGCCGGGACAACCTGAACACCGGGGAGCTGTTTTTT. It specifies CASSVGRDNLNTGELFF. The chain links TRBV9 to TRBJ2-2, with a tentative D call TRBD1 (6 bases). This CDR3 spans 17 amino acids. From germline, CDR1 is SGDLS and CDR2 YYNGEE. V lost 2 bases to trimming and J lost 1 base, with 15 bases between them.

This chain links TRBV7-8 with TRBJ1-4; no reliable D call. There are 14 residues in the CDR3. Per the germline V gene, CDR1 is SGHVS and CDR2 is FQNEAQ. V lost 5 bases and J lost 6, with 13 bases in between. The CDR3 DNA reads TGTGCCAGCAGCGCTTGGACTGACGATGAAAAACTGTTTTTT. Amino acids: CASSAWTDDEKLFF.

The genes are TRBV3-1 (or the pseudogene TRBV3-2) and TRBJ2-1, with D possibly matching TRBD2 (7 bases). The germline V gene encodes CDR1 LGHDT and CDR2 YNNKEL (reference sequence). Deletions cut 4 bases from V and 13 bases from J, with 20 bases between. This CDR3 is 14 amino acids long. The CDR3 bases are TGTGCCAGCAGCCTGGGAGGCGCCGGGGGGACACAGTTCTTC. Amino acids: CASSLGGAGGTQFF.

The CDR3 DNA follows: TGTGCCAGCAGCTCTCCACCGGGACAGGATAATTCACCCCTCCACTTT. Residues: CASSSPPGQDNSPLHF. The chain joins TRBV7-9 to TRBJ1-6; 8 nucleotides match TRBD1. Germline CDR1 and CDR2: SEHNR and FQNEAQ (reference sequence). This CDR3 contains 16 residues. The V gene end was trimmed by 4 bases and the J gene end by 5 bases; junction bases not matched to a gene: 7. Looking up the rest from reference TRBV7-9 and TRBJ1-6 gives the full variable domain: DTGVSQNPRHKITKRGQNVTFRCDPISEHNRLYWYRQTLGQGPEFLTYFQNEAQLEKSRLLSDRFSAERPKGSFSTLEIQRTEQGDSAMYLCASSSPPGQDNSPLHFGNGTRLTVT.